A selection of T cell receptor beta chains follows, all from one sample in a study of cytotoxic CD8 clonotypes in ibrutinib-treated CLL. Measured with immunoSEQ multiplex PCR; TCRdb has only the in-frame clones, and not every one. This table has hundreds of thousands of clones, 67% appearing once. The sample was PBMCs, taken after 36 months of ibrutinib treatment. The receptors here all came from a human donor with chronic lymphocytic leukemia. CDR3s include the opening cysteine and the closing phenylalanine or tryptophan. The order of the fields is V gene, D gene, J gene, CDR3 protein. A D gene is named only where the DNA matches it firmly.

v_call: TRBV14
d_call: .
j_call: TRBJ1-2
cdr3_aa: CASSRAGKLDYGYTF

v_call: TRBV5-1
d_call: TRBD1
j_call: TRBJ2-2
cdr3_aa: CASSLRTGVVGELFF

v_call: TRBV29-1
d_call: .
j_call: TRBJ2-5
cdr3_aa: CSADTYQETQYF

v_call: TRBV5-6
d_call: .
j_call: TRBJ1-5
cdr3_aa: CASSFSTEGNQPQHF

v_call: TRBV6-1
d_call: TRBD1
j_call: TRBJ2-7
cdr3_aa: CATTGDGNYEQYF

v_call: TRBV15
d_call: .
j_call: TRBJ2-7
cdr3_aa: CATSRGRGPTYEQYF

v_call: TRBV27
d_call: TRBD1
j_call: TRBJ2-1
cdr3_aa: CASSFRTGLYNEQFF

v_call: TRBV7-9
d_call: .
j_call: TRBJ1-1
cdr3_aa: CASSLDWGHATTEAFF

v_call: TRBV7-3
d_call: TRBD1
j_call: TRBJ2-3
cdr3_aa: CASSLWTGGPDTQYF

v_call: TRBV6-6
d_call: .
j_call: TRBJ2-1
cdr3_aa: CASSSTQTGNEQFF

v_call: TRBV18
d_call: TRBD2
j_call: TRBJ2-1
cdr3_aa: CASSPVAGEDEQFF

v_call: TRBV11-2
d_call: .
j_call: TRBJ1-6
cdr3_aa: CASSFGRQPLHF

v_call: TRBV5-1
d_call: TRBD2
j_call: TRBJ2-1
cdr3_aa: CASSLVLAGYNEQFF

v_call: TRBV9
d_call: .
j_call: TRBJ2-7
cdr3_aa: CASSVASDAAEQYF

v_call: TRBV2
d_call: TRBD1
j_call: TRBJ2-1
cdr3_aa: CASRSWLRGQLF

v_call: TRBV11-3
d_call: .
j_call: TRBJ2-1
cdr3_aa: CASSFSHNEQFF

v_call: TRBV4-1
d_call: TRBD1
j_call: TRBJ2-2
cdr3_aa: CASSHGQVAGELFF

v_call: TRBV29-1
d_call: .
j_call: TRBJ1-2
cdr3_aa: CSVEDLTYGYTF

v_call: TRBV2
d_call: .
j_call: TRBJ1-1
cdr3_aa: CASSEVGYSEAFF

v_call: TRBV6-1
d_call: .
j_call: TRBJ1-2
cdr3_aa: CASGNTPRGYTF

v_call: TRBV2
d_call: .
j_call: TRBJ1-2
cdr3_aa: CASIRGTGNYGYTF

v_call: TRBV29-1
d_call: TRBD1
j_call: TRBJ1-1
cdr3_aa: CSVEGTGGTEAFF

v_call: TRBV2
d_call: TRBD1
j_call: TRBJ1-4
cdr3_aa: CASSMDRGKNEKLFF

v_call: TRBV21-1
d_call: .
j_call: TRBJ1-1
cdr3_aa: CASSKWRDPGRGTEAFF

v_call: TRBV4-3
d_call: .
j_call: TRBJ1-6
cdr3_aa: CASSQATARGNSPLHF

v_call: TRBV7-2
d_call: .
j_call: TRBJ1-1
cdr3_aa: CASSFWGRPGTMNTEAFF

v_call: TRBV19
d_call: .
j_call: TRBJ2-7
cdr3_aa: CASSIGGGGYEQYF

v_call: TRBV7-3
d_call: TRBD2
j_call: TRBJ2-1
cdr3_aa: CASSPGTSVYNEQFF

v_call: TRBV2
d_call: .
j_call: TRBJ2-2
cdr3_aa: CASRRDFNTGELFF

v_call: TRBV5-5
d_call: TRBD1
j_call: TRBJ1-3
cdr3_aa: CASSLRGQGIFGNTIYF

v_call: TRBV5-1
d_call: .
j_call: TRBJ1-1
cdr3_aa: CASTTRGLMNTEAFF

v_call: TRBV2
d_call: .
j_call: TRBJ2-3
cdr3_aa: CASSEAPGRSSSTDTQYF

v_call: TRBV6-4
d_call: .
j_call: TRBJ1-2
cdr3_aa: CASSRTVAFYGYTF

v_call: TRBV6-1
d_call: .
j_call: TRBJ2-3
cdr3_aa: CASSKRGSTDTQYF

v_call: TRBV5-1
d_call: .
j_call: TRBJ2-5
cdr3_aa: CASSPRDRKETQYF

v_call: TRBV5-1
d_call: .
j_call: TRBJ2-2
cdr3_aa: CASSLVARTNTGELFF

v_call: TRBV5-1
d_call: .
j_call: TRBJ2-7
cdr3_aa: CASSLKSHRAEQYF

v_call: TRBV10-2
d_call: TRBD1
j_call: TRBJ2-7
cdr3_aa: CASQDRSSYEQYF

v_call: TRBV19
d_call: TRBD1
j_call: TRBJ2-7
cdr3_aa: CASSSTGGFDEQYF

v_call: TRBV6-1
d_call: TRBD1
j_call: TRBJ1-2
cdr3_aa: CASRDRATNYGYTF

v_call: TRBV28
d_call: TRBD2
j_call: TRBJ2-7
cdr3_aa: CASTSPPGRAWLTDEQYF

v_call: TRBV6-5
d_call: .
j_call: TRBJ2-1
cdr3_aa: CAGPPVYNEQFF

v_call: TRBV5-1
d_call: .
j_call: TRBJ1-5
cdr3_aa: CASSLALNQPQHF

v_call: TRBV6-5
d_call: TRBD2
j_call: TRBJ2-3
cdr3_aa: CASSYLAGGSTDTQYF

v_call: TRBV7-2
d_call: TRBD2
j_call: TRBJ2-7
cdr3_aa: CASSPAGGGAFEQYF

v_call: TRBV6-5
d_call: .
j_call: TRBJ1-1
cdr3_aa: CASKTRRGHTEAFF

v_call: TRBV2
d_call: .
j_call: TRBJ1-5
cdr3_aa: CASSGRLGGNQPQHF

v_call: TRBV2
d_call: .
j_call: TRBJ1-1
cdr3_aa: CASPVGLRGDTEAFF

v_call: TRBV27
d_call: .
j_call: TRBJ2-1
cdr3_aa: CASSSEGEGRNEQFF

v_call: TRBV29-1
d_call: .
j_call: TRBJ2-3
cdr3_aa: CSVNQGLSRDTQYF

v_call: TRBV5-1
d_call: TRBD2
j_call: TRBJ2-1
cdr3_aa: CASSLRLAGGQGNEQFF

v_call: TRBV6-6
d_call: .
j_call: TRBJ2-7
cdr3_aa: CASSRRRERSYEQYF

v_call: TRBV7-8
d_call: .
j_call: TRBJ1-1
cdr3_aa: CASSLLRAMNTEAFF

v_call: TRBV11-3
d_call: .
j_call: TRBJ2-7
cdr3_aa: CASSKSSSSYEQYF

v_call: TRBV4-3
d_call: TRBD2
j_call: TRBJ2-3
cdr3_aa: CASSQEGLAGGTDTQYF

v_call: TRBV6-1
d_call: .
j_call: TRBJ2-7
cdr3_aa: CASSLGRSSYEQYF

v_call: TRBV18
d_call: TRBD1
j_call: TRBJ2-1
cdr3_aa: CASSPRQGSSDEQFF